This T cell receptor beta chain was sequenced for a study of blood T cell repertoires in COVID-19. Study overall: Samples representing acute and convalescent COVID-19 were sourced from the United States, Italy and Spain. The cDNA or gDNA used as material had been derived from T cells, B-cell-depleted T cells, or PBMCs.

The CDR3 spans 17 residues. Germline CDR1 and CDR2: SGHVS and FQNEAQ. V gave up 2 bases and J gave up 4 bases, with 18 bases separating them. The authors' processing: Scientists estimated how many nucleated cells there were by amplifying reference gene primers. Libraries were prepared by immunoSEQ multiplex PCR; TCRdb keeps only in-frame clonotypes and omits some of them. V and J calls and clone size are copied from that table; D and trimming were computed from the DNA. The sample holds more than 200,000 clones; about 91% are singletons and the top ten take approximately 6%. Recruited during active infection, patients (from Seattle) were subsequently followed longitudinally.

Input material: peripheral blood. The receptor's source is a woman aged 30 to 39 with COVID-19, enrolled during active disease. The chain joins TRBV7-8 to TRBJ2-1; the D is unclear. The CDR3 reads CASSLNPVSQLYNEQFF. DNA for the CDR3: TGTGCCAGCAGCTTAAACCCTGTTTCACAACTATACAATGAGCAGTTCTTC.